This TCR beta chain appears in the sequencing data of a study of blood T cell repertoires in COVID-19. Study-level background: Acute-phase and convalescent COVID-19 samples originated in the United States, Italy and Spain.

In the original analysis: Estimation of nucleated cell counts relied on the amplification of reference gene primers. Here immunoSEQ multiplex PCR was the method, and the copy in TCRdb shows in-frame clones only, minus some. The V and J calls and clone size are taken from that table; D and trimming were inferred from the DNA. The sample carries under 130,000 clones, about 92% recorded once. In germline, CDR1 is LGHDT, CDR2 YNNKEL (reference sequence). The CDR3 is made up of 14 amino acids. Deletions cut 1 base from V and 4 bases from J, with 8 bases between. V is TRBV3-1 (or the pseudogene TRBV3-2) and J is TRBJ2-1; D unresolved. The sequenced material came from peripheral blood. The source of this sequence is a woman at least 80 years old in a cohort sampled during active COVID-19. The chain's CDR3 is CASSQVSAYNEQFF. Here the CDR3 DNA reads TGTGCCAGCAGCCAAGTATCCGCGTACAATGAGCAGTTCTTC.